This is a list of T cell receptor beta chains from one sample in a study of cytomegalovirus exposure and HLA in healthy donors. Profiled with immunoSEQ multiplex PCR; TCRdb holds only in-frame clones, not every one. Of about 130,000 clones in the sample, approximately 75% are singletons; the top ten hold 3.3%. What was sequenced was PBMCs. The receptors originated from a woman between 50 and 59 years old in good health and CMV-seronegative. CDR3s include the opening cysteine and the closing phenylalanine or tryptophan. A D gene is named only where the DNA matches it firmly. Size is stated for part of the rows, as once, few or many counts, or as a class when the clone is expanded.

clone size: NA; V gene: TRBV28; J gene: TRBJ1-5; D gene: NA; CDR3 DNA: TGTGCCAGCAGTTTATTTTATAGCAATCAGCCCCAGCATTTT; CDR3 protein: CASSLFYSNQPQHF
clone size: NA; V gene: TRBV6-6; J gene: TRBJ2-7; D gene: NA; CDR3 DNA: TGTGCCAGCAGCCGCAAAGGGGACGAGCAGTACTTC; CDR3 protein: CASSRKGDEQYF
clone size: NA; V gene: TRBV2; J gene: TRBJ2-6; D gene: TRBD1; CDR3 DNA: TGTGCCAGCACCCCAGACAGGGTGGAGGCCAACGTCCTGACTTTC; CDR3 protein: CASTPDRVEANVLTF
clone size: NA; V gene: TRBV4-3; J gene: TRBJ2-2; D gene: TRBD1; CDR3 DNA: TGCGCCAGCAGCCAAGACCGGACAGGGATGGAAACCGGGGAGCTGTTTTTT; CDR3 protein: CASSQDRTGMETGELFF
clone size: NA; V gene: TRBV6-5; J gene: TRBJ1-3; D gene: NA; CDR3 DNA: TGTGCCAGTGTTCTTGGAAACACCATATATTTT; CDR3 protein: CASVLGNTIYF
clone size: NA; V gene: TRBV4-2; J gene: TRBJ2-1; D gene: TRBD2; CDR3 DNA: TGTGCCAGCAGGGACCTTGGCGGGAGTAGGAATGAGCAGTTCTTC; CDR3 protein: CASRDLGGSRNEQFF
clone size: NA; V gene: TRBV19; J gene: TRBJ2-7; D gene: NA; CDR3 DNA: TGTGCCAGTAGTATACAGGGGCCCTACGAGCAGTACTTC; CDR3 protein: CASSIQGPYEQYF
clone size: NA; V gene: TRBV7-3; J gene: TRBJ2-1; D gene: NA; CDR3 DNA: TGTGCCAGCAGCTTAGGGAGACTCAACAATGAGCAGTTCTTC; CDR3 protein: CASSLGRLNNEQFF
clone size: NA; V gene: TRBV28; J gene: TRBJ2-1; D gene: NA; CDR3 DNA: TGTGCCAGCAGTTCGAACTTCAATGAGCAGTTCTTC; CDR3 protein: CASSSNFNEQFF
clone size: NA; V gene: TRBV2; J gene: TRBJ1-5; D gene: NA; CDR3 DNA: TGTGCCAGCAGTGACGGGGGATTAGGCAATCAGCCCCAGCATTTT; CDR3 protein: CASSDGGLGNQPQHF
clone size: few; V gene: TRBV4-2; J gene: TRBJ1-4; D gene: NA; CDR3 DNA: TGTGCCAGCAGCCGAGGGATGGGGGGAAATGAAAAACTGTTTTTT; CDR3 protein: CASSRGMGGNEKLFF
clone size: NA; V gene: TRBV2; J gene: TRBJ2-5; D gene: TRBD2; CDR3 DNA: TGTGCCAGCACCAAAAGGGCTAGCGGGAGCGAAGAGACCCAGTACTTC; CDR3 protein: CASTKRASGSEETQYF
clone size: NA; V gene: TRBV10-3; J gene: TRBJ2-6; D gene: NA; CDR3 DNA: TGTGCCATCAGTGGACAGAACTCTGGGGCCAACGTCCTGACTTTC; CDR3 protein: CAISGQNSGANVLTF
clone size: once; V gene: TRBV6-5; J gene: TRBJ1-6; D gene: NA; CDR3 DNA: TGTGCCAGCAGTTACGATTCGCTATCACCCCTCCACTTT; CDR3 protein: CASSYDSLSPLHF
clone size: NA; V gene: TRBV6-6; J gene: TRBJ1-1; D gene: NA; CDR3 DNA: TGTGCCACCATAGGGGGCACTGAAGCTTTCTTT; CDR3 protein: CATIGGTEAFF
clone size: NA; V gene: TRBV4-2; J gene: TRBJ1-1; D gene: TRBD1; CDR3 DNA: TGTGCCAGCAGCCAGGTCTTGGACAGGGGGGTTTTCTTT; CDR3 protein: CASSQVLDRGVFF
clone size: NA; V gene: TRBV27; J gene: TRBJ1-4; D gene: NA; CDR3 DNA: TGTGCCAGCAGTTTAGGGGCCTCATGGGAAAAACTGTTTTTT; CDR3 protein: CASSLGASWEKLFF
clone size: few; V gene: TRBV6-5; J gene: TRBJ2-7; D gene: TRBD1; CDR3 DNA: TGTGCCAGCAGCGCAACCGGGACAGGGGGGGACGAGCAGTACTTC; CDR3 protein: CASSATGTGGDEQYF
clone size: NA; V gene: TRBV5-1; J gene: TRBJ2-6; D gene: NA; CDR3 DNA: TGCGCCAGCAGTTACACAGGATGGGGTGGTGGGGCCAACGTCCTGACTTTC; CDR3 protein: CASSYTGWGGGANVLTF
clone size: few; V gene: TRBV10-3; J gene: TRBJ2-1; D gene: NA; CDR3 DNA: TGTGCCACCAAGGTCGACAGATCCCTTTACAATGAGCAGTTCTTC; CDR3 protein: CATKVDRSLYNEQFF
clone size: few; V gene: TRBV7-2; J gene: TRBJ1-1; D gene: NA; CDR3 DNA: TGTGCCAGCACCTCATTGGGCGCAGACACTGAAGCTTTCTTT; CDR3 protein: CASTSLGADTEAFF
clone size: NA; V gene: TRBV28; J gene: TRBJ2-1; D gene: NA; CDR3 DNA: TGTGCCAGCAGTCCCCAGGGGCCTGAGCAGTTCTTC; CDR3 protein: CASSPQGPEQFF
clone size: few; V gene: TRBV2; J gene: TRBJ1-5; D gene: NA; CDR3 DNA: TGTGCCAGCAGTGGGGGCCCTAATCAGCCCCAGCATTTT; CDR3 protein: CASSGGPNQPQHF
clone size: NA; V gene: TRBV5-4; J gene: TRBJ2-7; D gene: TRBD1; CDR3 DNA: TGTGCCGTCCGGGACAGCTCCTACGAGCAGTACTTC; CDR3 protein: CAVRDSSYEQYF
clone size: NA; V gene: TRBV19; J gene: TRBJ2-2; D gene: NA; CDR3 DNA: TGTGCCAGTAGTATATCCACAATGGCCGAGGCCGGGGAGCTGTTTTTT; CDR3 protein: CASSISTMAEAGELFF
clone size: NA; V gene: TRBV4-2; J gene: TRBJ2-1; D gene: TRBD2; CDR3 DNA: TGTGCCAGCAACGGAGGACTAGCGGGAGGGAGCTCCTACAATGAGCAGTTCTTC; CDR3 protein: CASNGGLAGGSSYNEQFF
clone size: NA; V gene: TRBV10-3; J gene: TRBJ2-5; D gene: TRBD2; CDR3 DNA: TGTGCCATCAGTGAGGAAGCGGGAGGGAGGCAAGAGACCCAGTACTTC; CDR3 protein: CAISEEAGGRQETQYF
clone size: NA; V gene: TRBV27; J gene: TRBJ2-1; D gene: NA; CDR3 DNA: TGTGCCAGCAGTTTATTTTACGACAACTCCTACAATGAGCAGTTCTTC; CDR3 protein: CASSLFYDNSYNEQFF
clone size: few; V gene: TRBV6-6; J gene: TRBJ2-7; D gene: TRBD2; CDR3 DNA: TGTGCCAGCAGTCCTAGGACTAGCGTCTACGAGCAGTACTTC; CDR3 protein: CASSPRTSVYEQYF
clone size: NA; V gene: TRBV11-2; J gene: TRBJ2-7; D gene: NA; CDR3 DNA: TGTGCCAGCAGCCTGATCTCTACCTACGAGCAGTACTTC; CDR3 protein: CASSLISTYEQYF
clone size: NA; V gene: TRBV5-4; J gene: TRBJ2-3; D gene: TRBD2; CDR3 DNA: TGTGCCAGCAGCTTCGGGGGGAGGGTACTAACAGATACGCAGTATTTT; CDR3 protein: CASSFGGRVLTDTQYF
clone size: once; V gene: TRBV18; J gene: TRBJ2-3; D gene: TRBD1; CDR3 DNA: TGTGCCAGCTCACCACTTGGGACAGCTAGCACAGATACGCAGTATTTT; CDR3 protein: CASSPLGTASTDTQYF
clone size: once; V gene: TRBV29-1; J gene: TRBJ1-1; D gene: TRBD1; CDR3 DNA: TGCAGCGTTATCGGACAGGGAATGAACACTGAAGCTTTCTTT; CDR3 protein: CSVIGQGMNTEAFF
clone size: NA; V gene: TRBV27; J gene: TRBJ2-7; D gene: NA; CDR3 DNA: TGTGCCAGCAGTTATGCAGGGGCCCCCTACGAGCAGTACTTC; CDR3 protein: CASSYAGAPYEQYF
clone size: NA; V gene: TRBV5-1; J gene: TRBJ2-3; D gene: TRBD1; CDR3 DNA: TGCGCCAGCAGCTTGGGGGACAGGGGAACAGATACGCAGTATTTT; CDR3 protein: CASSLGDRGTDTQYF
clone size: NA; V gene: TRBV7-2; J gene: TRBJ2-1; D gene: TRBD1; CDR3 DNA: TGTGCCAGCAGCGAAGGACAGGGGGGGTACAATGAGCAGTTCTTC; CDR3 protein: CASSEGQGGYNEQFF
clone size: NA; V gene: TRBV15; J gene: TRBJ1-2; D gene: NA; CDR3 DNA: TGTGCCACCAGCGGCGAAACAGGGTCTAGGACCGTCACCTTC; CDR3 protein: CATSGETGSRTVTF
clone size: NA; V gene: TRBV11-2; J gene: TRBJ2-7; D gene: NA; CDR3 DNA: TGTGCCAGCAGCTTAGATCGAACACTATACTACGAGCAGTACTTC; CDR3 protein: CASSLDRTLYYEQYF
clone size: few; V gene: TRBV5-1; J gene: TRBJ1-1; D gene: TRBD1; CDR3 DNA: TGCGCCAGCAGTACAGGGGCTGAAGCTTTCTTT; CDR3 protein: CASSTGAEAFF
clone size: NA; V gene: TRBV9; J gene: TRBJ2-3; D gene: TRBD2; CDR3 DNA: TGTGCCAGCAGCGCGACTAGCGGGACCACAGATACGCAGTATTTT; CDR3 protein: CASSATSGTTDTQYF
clone size: NA; V gene: TRBV18; J gene: TRBJ2-5; D gene: TRBD2; CDR3 DNA: TGTGCCAGCTCACCACTTAGTACTAGCGGTGGGGAGACCCAGTACTTC; CDR3 protein: CASSPLSTSGGETQYF
clone size: many; V gene: TRBV18; J gene: TRBJ2-7; D gene: NA; CDR3 DNA: TGTGCCAGCTCACCAACGGGCTACGAGCAGTACTTC; CDR3 protein: CASSPTGYEQYF
clone size: NA; V gene: TRBV4-3; J gene: TRBJ1-2; D gene: NA; CDR3 DNA: TGCGCCAGCAGCCATCTCGCCTCGGGAGGCTACACCTTC; CDR3 protein: CASSHLASGGYTF
clone size: NA; V gene: TRBV6-5; J gene: TRBJ2-1; D gene: TRBD2; CDR3 DNA: TGTGCCAGCAGGACTAGCGGGAGGGCCAGGCAGTTCTTC; CDR3 protein: CASRTSGRARQFF
clone size: few; V gene: TRBV4-3; J gene: TRBJ1-2; D gene: NA; CDR3 DNA: TGCGCCAGCAGCCAATCAATAAGCAGGGACTATGGCTACACCTTC; CDR3 protein: CASSQSISRDYGYTF
clone size: once; V gene: TRBV11-1; J gene: TRBJ2-3; D gene: TRBD2; CDR3 DNA: TGTGCCAGCAGCTTAGTTGTCCTAGCGGGAGCAGGCGATACGCAGTATTTT; CDR3 protein: CASSLVVLAGAGDTQYF